A selection of T cell receptor beta chains follows, all from one sample in a study of graft-versus-host responses after intestinal transplantation. Assay: immunoSEQ multiplex PCR; the TCRdb copy retains only in-frame clones and omits some. The sample includes some 44,000 clones, about 95% of them seen just once. Sequencing was performed on PBMCs, taken around 48 weeks after intestinal transplant. These receptors all come from a human patient who received an intestinal transplant, so some T cells may come from the graft donor. CDR3s include the opening cysteine and the closing phenylalanine or tryptophan. The order of the fields is clone size, V gene, D gene, J gene, CDR3 protein, CDR3 DNA. The D gene is left open where the match is weak. Some rows have no size entry. The others give once, few or many, or a class for an expanded clone.

>once|TRBV9|TRBD2|TRBJ2-3
CASSVVAGVDTQYF
TGTGCCAGCAGCGTAGTAGCGGGAGTTGATACGCAGTATTTT
>NA|TRBV7-6|NA|TRBJ2-5
CASSLGPIQETQYF
TGTGCCAGCAGCCTAGGGCCTATTCAAGAGACCCAGTACTTC
>NA|TRBV12-5|NA|TRBJ2-5
CASGLAALANKKHQETQYF
TGTGCTAGTGGTTTGGCCGCGCTAGCGAATAAAAAACATCAAGAGACCCAGTACTTC
>NA|TRBV7-3|NA|TRBJ2-5
CASSPQGRETQYF
TGTGCCAGCAGCCCTCAGGGGCGGGAGACCCAGTACTTC
>NA|TRBV7-7|NA|TRBJ2-2
CASSLNRDPTGELFF
TGTGCCAGCAGCTTAAACAGGGACCCCACCGGGGAGCTGTTTTTT
>NA|TRBV18|TRBD1|TRBJ2-2
CASSPDRENTGELFF
TGTGCCAGCTCACCGGACAGGGAGAACACCGGGGAGCTGTTTTTT
>NA|TRBV7-9|NA|TRBJ1-1
CASSPTGNTEAFF
TGTGCCAGCAGCCCTACAGGGAACACTGAAGCTTTCTTT
>NA|TRBV5-1|NA|TRBJ1-3
CASSLSSPGNTIYF
TGCGCCAGCAGCTTATCGTCTCCTGGAAACACCATATATTTT
>once|TRBV7-9|TRBD2|TRBJ2-7
CASRPIKAGEREQYF
TGTGCCAGCAGACCGATTAAAGCGGGAGAAAGGGAGCAGTACTTC
>once|TRBV28|TRBD1|TRBJ2-7
CASSLPGTDLDEQYF
TGTGCCAGCAGTTTGCCCGGGACAGATCTAGACGAGCAGTACTTC
>NA|TRBV5-1|NA|TRBJ2-1
CASSLGVDNEQFF
TGCGCCAGCAGCTTGGGAGTTGACAATGAGCAGTTCTTC
>NA|TRBV19|NA|TRBJ1-5
CASLGRKVGYSNQPQHF
TGTGCCAGTTTAGGCAGAAAAGTCGGCTATAGCAATCAGCCCCAGCATTTT
>NA|TRBV28|TRBD1|TRBJ2-3
CASSFGQEGTDTQYF
TGTGCCAGCAGCTTCGGACAGGAAGGCACAGATACGCAGTATTTT
>NA|TRBV19|TRBD1|TRBJ1-5
CASLPGTGAYKSNQPQHF
TGTGCCAGCCTTCCCGGGACAGGGGCCTATAAGAGCAATCAGCCCCAGCATTTT
>once|TRBV7-9|NA|TRBJ1-1
CASSPLAQGAEAFF
TGTGCCAGCAGCCCCCTCGCACAGGGAGCTGAAGCTTTCTTT
>once|TRBV11-2|TRBD1|TRBJ2-5
CASSTEDRGRETQYF
TGTGCCAGCAGCACGGAAGACAGGGGGCGGGAGACCCAGTACTTC
>NA|TRBV27|NA|TRBJ1-5
CASSFGAGYSNQPQHF
TGTGCCAGCAGTTTCGGAGCCGGTTATAGCAATCAGCCCCAGCATTTT
>NA|TRBV19|NA|TRBJ2-4
CASSIDAGVGGMAKNIQYF
TGTGCCAGTAGTATAGATGCTGGGGTAGGGGGAATGGCCAAAAACATTCAGTACTTC
>once|TRBV20-1|NA|TRBJ1-2
CSAPGGDGYTF
TGCAGTGCTCCTGGGGGCGATGGCTACACCTTC
>once|TRBV7-9|TRBD1|TRBJ1-3
CASSRQGAAGNTIYF
TGTGCCAGCAGCCGACAGGGGGCGGCTGGAAACACCATATATTTT